This T cell receptor (beta chain) was found in a study of blood T cell repertoires in COVID-19. The data were produced by immunoSEQ multiplex PCR, yet TCRdb's version contains in-frame clones alone and is incomplete. The table records 25,000 to 35,000 clones, about 85% of them present only once. The CDR3 runs 15 residues. V was clipped by 4 bases and J by 8 bases; unmatched bases: 10. The germline V gene encodes CDR1 KGHSY and CDR2 FQNENV. What was sequenced was peripheral blood. The TCR comes from a man between 60 and 75 years old with active COVID-19. This chain uses TRBV16 with TRBJ1-1; 10 bases agree with TRBD1. The CDR3 is CASSRLDRGRNEAFF. CDR3 nucleotide sequence: TGTGCCAGCAGCCGCCTAGACAGGGGGCGGAACGAAGCTTTCTTT. Full variable domain (missing parts from reference TRBV16 and TRBJ1-1): GEEVAQTPKHLVRGEGQKAKLYCAPIKGHSYVFWYQQVLKNEFKFLISFQNENVFDETGMPKERFSAKCLPNSPCSLEIQATKLEDSAVYFCASSRLDRGRNEAFFGQGTRLTVV.